The clone carrying this T cell receptor (beta chain) was seen a handful of times. The data were taken from a study of blood T cell repertoires in COVID-19. Study summary: The study drew acute and convalescent COVID-19 samples from the United States, Italy and Spain.

Original methodology: Reference gene primer amplification in the assay estimated nucleated cell counts. Data came from immunoSEQ multiplex PCR; TCRdb stores just in-frame clones and leaves some out. That table furnishes V, J and clone size, whereas the DNA furnished D and trimming. The sample has about 150,000 clones; approximately 79% are singletons. This CDR3 spans 15 amino acids. Germline CDR1 is LNHDA and CDR2 is SQIVND (reference sequence). V was clipped by 5 bases and J by 2 bases, with 15 bases between them. Sequencing was carried out using PBMCs or T cells enriched from blood (not recorded which). The receptor comes from a woman in her 70s in a cohort exposed to, infected with or recovered from COVID-19 (not recorded which). The chain employs TRBV19 and TRBJ1-1; D may be TRBD1 (5 bases). CDR3 residues: CASSPFGRTNTEAFF. In nucleotides, the CDR3 is TGTGCCAGTAGTCCGTTCGGACGGACAAACACTGAAGCTTTCTTT.